The TCR beta chain described here comes from a study of blood T cell repertoires in COVID-19. Study in general: Samples came from the United States, Italy and Spain, spanning acute and convalescent COVID-19. The analysed material was cDNA or gDNA that came from T cells, B-cell-depleted T cells, or PBMCs.

The CDR3 extends over 14 amino acids. Trimming removed 5 bases from V and 1 base from J, with 10 bases in between. In germline, CDR1 is SGHNT, CDR2 YENEEA. Libraries were prepared by immunoSEQ multiplex PCR; TCRdb keeps only in-frame clonotypes and omits some of them. Of approximately 59,000 clones in the sample, roughly four fifths were seen once. V gene TRBV11-3 combines with J gene TRBJ2-3, with D possibly TRBD1 on 6 matching bases. Input material: peripheral blood. The sequence derives from a man between 60 and 70 years old with COVID-19, enrolled during active disease. CDR3: CASSQRQGTDTQYF. The CDR3 nucleotides read TGTGCCAGCAGCCAAAGACAGGGCACAGATACGCAGTATTTT.